The text below deals with one T cell receptor beta chain. This specimen comes from a study of CD8+ T cells in alopecia areata. As for the study in general: At a dose of 5 to 10 mg twice daily, oral tofacitinib was given to treated patients.

cDNA prepared by RNA extraction and subsequent reverse transcription served as the template for sequencing. Clones were sequenced by immunoSEQ multiplex PCR, and TCRdb holds only the in-frame ones, with some missing. Among about 150,000 clones listed, around 86% were seen once. The source is a human donor with alopecia areata. Sample: CD8+ T cells sorted from blood, taken at week 0.

CDR3 residues: CASSPGGAHTDTQYF. Here the CDR3 DNA reads TGTGCCAGCAGCCCAGGTGGGGCACACACAGATACGCAGTATTTT. The rearrangement links TRBV9 to TRBJ2-3; possibly TRBD1 for D (5 bases). With 4 bases removed from V and 2 bases from J, the gap between germline ends came to 14 bases. CDR1 SGDLS and CDR2 YYNGEE come from the germline V gene. There are 15 residues in the CDR3.